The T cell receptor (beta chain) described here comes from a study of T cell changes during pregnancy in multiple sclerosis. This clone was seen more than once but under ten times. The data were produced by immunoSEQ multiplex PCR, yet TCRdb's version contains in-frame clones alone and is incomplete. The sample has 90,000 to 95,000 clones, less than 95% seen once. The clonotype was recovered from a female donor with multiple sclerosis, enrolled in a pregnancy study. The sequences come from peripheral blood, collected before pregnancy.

The chain's CDR3 is CASSSRTGRGETQYF. DNA of the CDR3: TGTGCCAGTAGTTCCCGGACAGGGCGAGGAGAGACCCAGTACTTC. The rearrangement joins TRBV19 to TRBJ2-5; TRBD1 matches at 8 bases. V lost 5 bases, J lost 4 bases, and 9 bases stayed unmatched. Germline CDR1 and CDR2: LNHDA and SQIVND (reference sequence). This CDR3 has 15 residues.